This T cell receptor (beta chain) was sequenced in a study of cytomegalovirus exposure and HLA in healthy donors. Study outcomes and limitations: Approximately 160 TCR beta chains were listed as cytomegalovirus-associated.

Details on this clone: The antigen is unknown.

This CDR3 region has 15 residues. V lost 6 bases to trimming and J lost 3 bases, with 14 bases between them. CDR1 and CDR2 (germline): SEHNR, FQNEAQ (reference sequence). The PCR contained 60 Vbeta and 13 Jbeta primers. Clones were read by immunoSEQ multiplex PCR, and TCRdb kept only the in-frame ones, dropping some. The sample gives over 85,000 clones, 77% of which show up once; roughly 7.1% is in the top ten. This TCR came from a female donor in good health and CMV-seronegative. The gene calls are TRBV7-9 and TRBJ1-4; the D is unclear. The sample taken for sequencing was PBMCs. CDR3 DNA sequence: TGTGCCAGCAGTCCGCCCGGGAAATCTAATGAAAAACTGTTTTTT. Residues: CASSPPGKSNEKLFF.